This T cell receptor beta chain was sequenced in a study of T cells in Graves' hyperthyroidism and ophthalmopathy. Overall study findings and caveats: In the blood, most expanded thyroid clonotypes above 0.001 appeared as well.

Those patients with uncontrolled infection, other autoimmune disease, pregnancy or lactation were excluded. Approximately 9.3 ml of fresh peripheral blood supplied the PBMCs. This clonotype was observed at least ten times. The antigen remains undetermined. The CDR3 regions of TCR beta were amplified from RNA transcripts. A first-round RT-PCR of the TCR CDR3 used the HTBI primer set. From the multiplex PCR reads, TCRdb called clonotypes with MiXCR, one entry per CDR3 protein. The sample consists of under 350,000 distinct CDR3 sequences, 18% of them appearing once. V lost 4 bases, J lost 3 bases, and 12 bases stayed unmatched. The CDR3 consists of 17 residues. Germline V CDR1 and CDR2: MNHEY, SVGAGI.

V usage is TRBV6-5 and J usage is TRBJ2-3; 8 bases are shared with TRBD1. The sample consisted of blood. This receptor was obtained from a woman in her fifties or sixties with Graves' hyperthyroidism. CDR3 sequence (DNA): TGTGCCAGCAGTTCGACCTATGGACAGGGAGGAACAGATACGCAGTATTTT. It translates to CASSSTYGQGGTDTQYF.